The rows below give T cell receptor beta chains drawn from one sample of a study of beta chain features in type 1 diabetes. The table came from immunoSEQ multiplex PCR; TCRdb's copy has only in-frame clones and leaves some out. The repertoire holds some 410,000 clones, with roughly 13% as singletons. Sequencing input: naive CD4+ T cells from blood. The receptors were sampled from a man younger than 40 in good health. Each CDR3 is given with its conserved first and last residue. D genes are given only for firm matches. Clone size is stated in some rows and not others, as once, few, many or a class when expanded.

cdr3_length: 12; v_call: TRBV27; j_call: TRBJ2-5; d_call: NA; clone_size: NA; cdr3_nt: TGTGCCAGCAGTCCGTCTGGGGGGACCCAGTACTTC; cdr3_aa: CASSPSGGTQYF
cdr3_length: 13; v_call: TRBV25-1; j_call: TRBJ2-2; d_call: NA; clone_size: NA; cdr3_nt: TGTGCCAGCAGGTTACTTAACACCGGGGAGCTGTTTTTT; cdr3_aa: CASRLLNTGELFF
cdr3_length: 18; v_call: TRBV9; j_call: TRBJ2-1; d_call: TRBD1; clone_size: NA; cdr3_nt: TGTGCCAGCAGCGTATCAGAGGTGGGGACAGGGCCCTACAATGAGCAGTTCTTC; cdr3_aa: CASSVSEVGTGPYNEQFF
cdr3_length: 13; v_call: TRBV7-9; j_call: TRBJ2-5; d_call: TRBD1; clone_size: few; cdr3_nt: TGTGCCAGCAGCTCATCAGGGGGAGAGACCCAGTACTTC; cdr3_aa: CASSSSGGETQYF
cdr3_length: 13; v_call: TRBV7-2; j_call: TRBJ2-5; d_call: NA; clone_size: few; cdr3_nt: TGTGCCAGCAGCTCCGGGGGTCGGGAGACCCAGTACTTC; cdr3_aa: CASSSGGRETQYF
cdr3_length: 16; v_call: TRBV5-4; j_call: TRBJ2-1; d_call: TRBD2; clone_size: few; cdr3_nt: TGTGCCAGCAGCTTGGAGTCTAGCGGGAGGGCCAGTGAGCAGTTCTTC; cdr3_aa: CASSLESSGRASEQFF
cdr3_length: 12; v_call: TRBV29-1; j_call: TRBJ2-1; d_call: TRBD1; clone_size: few; cdr3_nt: TGCAGCGGGGGGACAGTCTACAATGAGCAGTTCTTC; cdr3_aa: CSGGTVYNEQFF
cdr3_length: 14; v_call: TRBV5-6; j_call: TRBJ1-5; d_call: NA; clone_size: few; cdr3_nt: TGTGCCAGCAGCTTAGGACAGATTAATCAGCCCCAGCATTTT; cdr3_aa: CASSLGQINQPQHF
cdr3_length: 15; v_call: TRBV14; j_call: TRBJ2-1; d_call: NA; clone_size: few; cdr3_nt: TGTGCCAGCAGCCCGGGCTTGGGGTCCTACAATGAGCAGTTCTTC; cdr3_aa: CASSPGLGSYNEQFF
cdr3_length: 13; v_call: TRBV13; j_call: TRBJ2-7; d_call: NA; clone_size: few; cdr3_nt: TGTGCCTGCAGCGCCATAGTAGCGAGCGAGCAGTACTTC; cdr3_aa: CACSAIVASEQYF
cdr3_length: 12; v_call: TRBV29-1; j_call: TRBJ2-3; d_call: NA; clone_size: few; cdr3_nt: TGCAGCGTTGACACCGGGACAGATACGCAGTATTTT; cdr3_aa: CSVDTGTDTQYF
cdr3_length: 15; v_call: TRBV27; j_call: TRBJ1-2; d_call: NA; clone_size: NA; cdr3_nt: TGTGCCAGCAGCCCCTCGCAACTAGCTAACTATGGCTACACCTTC; cdr3_aa: CASSPSQLANYGYTF
cdr3_length: 15; v_call: TRBV18; j_call: TRBJ1-2; d_call: TRBD1; clone_size: few; cdr3_nt: TGTGCCAGCTCACCACTCTCTGACAGGGTACATGGCTACACCTTC; cdr3_aa: CASSPLSDRVHGYTF
cdr3_length: 18; v_call: TRBV4-1; j_call: TRBJ2-5; d_call: TRBD2; clone_size: few; cdr3_nt: TGCGCCAGCAGCCAAGATAGGACTAGCGGGAGAGTGATAGAGACCCAGTACTTC; cdr3_aa: CASSQDRTSGRVIETQYF
cdr3_length: 13; v_call: TRBV10-3; j_call: TRBJ2-4; d_call: NA; clone_size: few; cdr3_nt: TGTGCCATCAGTGAGCCAGGGCGTAACATTCAGTACTTC; cdr3_aa: CAISEPGRNIQYF
cdr3_length: 16; v_call: TRBV5-1; j_call: TRBJ2-7; d_call: TRBD2; clone_size: once; cdr3_nt: TGCGCCAGCAGCCGAATTCTTTCTAGCGGGGTCTACGAGCAGTACTTC; cdr3_aa: CASSRILSSGVYEQYF
cdr3_length: 17; v_call: TRBV29-1; j_call: TRBJ1-4; d_call: NA; clone_size: NA; cdr3_nt: TGCAGCGTTGAAGATTCGATGGGATCGTTAACCAATGAAAAACTGTTTTTT; cdr3_aa: CSVEDSMGSLTNEKLFF
cdr3_length: 16; v_call: TRBV7-3; j_call: TRBJ2-1; d_call: TRBD2; clone_size: NA; cdr3_nt: TGTGCCAGCAGAAGCCAGCGGGAGGGCAGTTTTAATGAGCAGTTCTTC; cdr3_aa: CASRSQREGSFNEQFF
cdr3_length: 11; v_call: TRBV20-1; j_call: TRBJ1-1; d_call: NA; clone_size: NA; cdr3_nt: TGCAGTGCTCTCAGTGAACTAGTAGCTTTCTTT; cdr3_aa: CSALSELVAFF
cdr3_length: 13; v_call: TRBV30; j_call: TRBJ1-4; d_call: NA; clone_size: few; cdr3_nt: TGTGCCTGGAATTCAGACATGTACGAAAAACTGTTTTTT; cdr3_aa: CAWNSDMYEKLFF
cdr3_length: 17; v_call: TRBV21-1; j_call: TRBJ2-2; d_call: NA; clone_size: NA; cdr3_nt: TGTGCCCCGCGGCTAGCGGGGGGGAAGGAGGACACCGGGGAGCTGTTTTTT; cdr3_aa: CAPRLAGGKEDTGELFF
cdr3_length: 15; v_call: TRBV29-1; j_call: TRBJ2-3; d_call: NA; clone_size: NA; cdr3_nt: TGCAGCGTCCGACCCGGGGACACGGGGGTTGATACGCAGTATTTT; cdr3_aa: CSVRPGDTGVDTQYF
cdr3_length: 13; v_call: TRBV5-5; j_call: TRBJ2-7; d_call: NA; clone_size: NA; cdr3_nt: TGTGCCAGCAGCTTGTCCCACAGGGACGAGCAGTACTTC; cdr3_aa: CASSLSHRDEQYF
cdr3_length: 18; v_call: TRBV9; j_call: TRBJ1-2; d_call: NA; clone_size: few; cdr3_nt: TGTGCCAGTTCCGAAAACTCTAGAAACAGGGAGGAAGAAGATGGCTACACCTTC; cdr3_aa: CASSENSRNREEEDGYTF
cdr3_length: 17; v_call: TRBV27; j_call: TRBJ2-1; d_call: TRBD2; clone_size: NA; cdr3_nt: TGTGCCAGCAGTTCCCGTAGCGGGAGGAGTTCCTACAATGAGCAGTTCTTC; cdr3_aa: CASSSRSGRSSYNEQFF
cdr3_length: 15; v_call: TRBV7-3; j_call: TRBJ2-1; d_call: TRBD2; clone_size: few; cdr3_nt: TGTGCCAGCAGCTTAAATGGACTAGCGGGCAATGAGCAGTTCTTC; cdr3_aa: CASSLNGLAGNEQFF